A single sample is the source of the 30 T cell receptor beta chains below, sequenced in a study of early stage breast cancer tumors. Only in-frame clones appear in the TCRdb table, and some are missing; sequencing was by immunoSEQ multiplex PCR. Of 7,000 to 9,500 clones in the sample, over 70% were seen once. Sequenced: normal breast tissue next to the tumor. All receptors derive from a person aged 55 to 70 with breast cancer.

This sequence joins TRBV4-1 and TRBJ2-7; no firm D call. This CDR3 comprises 13 residues. The V end was cut by 3 bases, the J end by 0 bases, with 6 bases between. CDR1 MGHRA and CDR2 YSYEKL come from the germline V gene. For the CDR3, the DNA is TGCGCCAGCAGCCAGGCCAGCTCCTACGAGCAGTACTTC. Residues: CASSQASSYEQYF.

The rearrangement links TRBV5-4 to TRBJ2-3; perhaps TRBD2 as D (5 bases). The germline CDR1 and CDR2 sequences are SGHNT and YYREEE (reference sequence). Trimming stripped 0 bases from V and 7 bases from J, with 21 bases between. CDR3 length equals 17 residues. The CDR3 reads CASSLGRSGGILHTQYF. CDR3 DNA sequence: TGTGCCAGCAGCTTGGGGAGGAGCGGCGGCATCTTACATACGCAGTATTTT.

This chain joins TRBV6-1 and TRBJ1-3, with TRBD1 matching 7 bases. Trimming removed 4 bases from V and 2 bases from J; junction bases left unmatched: 5. This CDR3 region has 15 residues. Germline CDR1 reads MNHNS; CDR2 reads SASEGT. As DNA, the CDR3 is TGTGCCAGCAGTGCCTCTGACAGGGCTGGAAACACCATATATTTT. As protein: CASSASDRAGNTIYF.

This chain uses TRBV5-1 with TRBJ1-2; D is ambiguous. The CDR3 is 12 amino acids. CDR1 is SGHRS and CDR2 is YFSETQ in the germline V gene. Trimming removed 1 base from V and 8 bases from J, with 9 bases in between. CDR3 residues: CASSLLGGGYTF. The CDR3 DNA follows: TGCGCCAGCAGCTTGCTTGGAGGAGGCTACACCTTC.

In this sample, this clone turned up a few times. The gene calls are TRBV27 and TRBJ1-2; a weak D match, TRBD1 (5 bases). The CDR3 runs 11 residues. The V and J ends lost 6 bases and 10 bases respectively, with 12 bases between them. Germline V gives CDR1 MNHEY, CDR2 SMNVEV (reference sequence). The CDR3 sequence: CASRQRGIYTF. The CDR3 DNA follows: TGTGCCAGCAGGCAGCGGGGGATCTACACCTTC.

In this sample, this clone turned up once. The chain's CDR3 is CASSLGGTEYNEQFF. As DNA, the CDR3 is TGCGCCAGCAGCTTGGGCGGGACAGAGTACAATGAGCAGTTCTTC. This sequence joins TRBV5-1 and TRBJ2-1; perhaps TRBD1 as D (7 bases). Germline V lookup: CDR1 SGHRS, CDR2 YFSETQ. The V and J ends lost 0 bases and 4 bases respectively, with 11 bases between them. The CDR3 is made up of 15 amino acids.

A single count supports this clone. The chain links TRBV11-1 to TRBJ2-1; possible D gene TRBD1, 7 bases. The V end was cut by 10 bases, the J end by 5 bases, with 15 bases between. Germline V gene data show CDR1 as SGHAT and CDR2 as FQDESV (reference sequence). This CDR3 is built from 13 residues. Written as DNA, the CDR3 is TGTGCCACCTCAGGGGGGCAGCACAATGAGCAGTTCTTC. Protein product: CATSGGQHNEQFF.

J is TRBJ2-5 and V is TRBV4-3; 7 bases map to TRBD2. Germline trimming cut 0 bases from V and 5 bases from J; bases unmatched to any gene: 3. The CDR3 contains 14 residues. Germline lookup yields CDR1 LGHNA and CDR2 YSLEER. The DNA of the CDR3 is TGCGCCAGCAGCCAAGAAGCGGGGCGGGAGACCCAGTACTTC. Protein product: CASSQEAGRETQYF.

The chain combines TRBV15 with TRBJ2-5; TRBD2 might be the D (5 bases). Germline CDR1 reads LNHNV; CDR2 reads YYDKDF (reference sequence). Trimming shortened V by 2 bases and J by 0 bases, and 10 bases separated the two germline ends. The CDR3 contains 15 residues. This chain's CDR3 is CATSRRTGDQETQYF. DNA for the CDR3: TGTGCCACCAGCAGACGGACTGGGGACCAAGAGACCCAGTACTTC. The entire variable domain, with the rest obtained from reference TRBV15 and TRBJ2-5, is as follows: DAMVIQNPRYQVTQFGKPVTLSCSQTLNHNVMYWYQQKSSQAPKLLFHYYDKDFNNEADTPDNFQSRRPNTSFCFLDIRSPGLGDTAMYLCATSRRTGDQETQYFGPGTRLLVL.

This clone is medium-sized (0.01 to 0.1%) by share. The chain employs TRBV7-2 and TRBJ2-2; D possibly corresponds to TRBD2 (6 bases). This CDR3 region has 16 residues. CDR1 and CDR2 (germline): SGHTA, FQGNSA. The V and J ends lost 3 bases and 4 bases respectively, with 15 bases between them. The CDR3 reads CASSFPTRPITGELFF. CDR3 bases: TGTGCCAGCAGCTTCCCGACTAGACCTATCACCGGGGAGCTGTTTTTT.

This clone rates as medium-sized. The chain uses TRBV9 and TRBJ2-1; no firm D call. Trimming removed 3 bases at V and 6 bases at J, with 4 bases between. The CDR3 totals 11 residues. Germline CDR1 SGDLS, CDR2 YYNGEE. For the CDR3, the DNA is TGTGCCAGCAGCGCCCTCAATGAGCAGTTCTTC. Its protein product is CASSALNEQFF.

The chain joins TRBV5-4 to TRBJ2-3, with unresolved D. The germline V gene has CDR1 SGHNT and CDR2 YYREEE (reference sequence). This CDR3 contains 18 residues. V shed 4 bases and J shed 1 base, with 22 bases lying between them. The CDR3: CASSLRNRLARGTDTQYF. The CDR3 region has the DNA TGTGCCAGCAGCCTGCGAAACCGACTGGCCCGGGGCACAGATACGCAGTATTTT. The variable domain in full, completed from reference TRBV5-4 and TRBJ2-3, reads ETGVTQSPTHLIKTRGQQVTLRCSSQSGHNTVSWYQQALGQGPQFIFQYYREEENGRGNFPPRFSGLQFPNYSSELNVNALELDDSALYLCASSLRNRLARGTDTQYFGPGTRLTVL.

This rearrangement joins TRBV28 to TRBJ2-1, with 8 positions matching TRBD1. V dropped 5 bases and J dropped 1; count of bases not matched to a gene: 7. Germline lookup yields CDR1 MDHEN and CDR2 SYDVKM. This CDR3 spans 16 amino acids. The CDR3 DNA sequence: TGTGCCAGCAGTACAACAGGGGGTTCGTCCTACAATGAGCAGTTCTTC. Encoded protein: CASSTTGGSSYNEQFF.

The rearrangement links TRBV7-3 to TRBJ2-1, with 14 bases lining up with TRBD2. Trimming took 0 bases from V and 4 from J; bases not matched to a gene: 11. CDR3 length: 20 amino acids. Germline assignment: CDR1 SGHTA and CDR2 FQGTGA. The CDR3 DNA follows: TGTGCCAGCAGCTTAACGGGACTAGCGGGAGTAGGGAGAACATACAATGAGCAGTTCTTC. The encoded protein is CASSLTGLAGVGRTYNEQFF.

V is TRBV27 and J is TRBJ2-7, with 8 bases that match TRBD2. CDR3 size: 14 residues. Unmatched junction bases numbered 6, after V lost 4 bases and J lost 4 bases. Germline CDR1 and CDR2: MNHEY and SMNVEV (reference sequence). Here the CDR3 reads CASSSGTRVYEQYF. CDR3 DNA: TGTGCCAGCAGTTCCGGGACTAGGGTGTACGAGCAGTACTTC.

The chain carries TRBV5-4 and TRBJ1-1; D unclear. Germline CDR1 reads SGHNT; CDR2 reads YYREEE (reference sequence). The CDR3 totals 13 residues. Between the trimmed V and J ends, which lost 1 base and 0 bases, there was a span of 4 bases. CDR3 coding DNA: TGTGCCAGCAGCTTGTCTCTGAACACTGAAGCTTTCTTT. This translates into CASSLSLNTEAFF.

The chain recombines TRBV25-1 with TRBJ2-1; D may be TRBD1 (6 bases). The germline gives CDR1 MGHDK, CDR2 SYGVNS. This CDR3 comprises 15 residues. Between the trimmed V and J ends, which lost 1 base and 9 bases, there was a span of 16 bases. CDR3 loop: CASSEWGPSSGEQFF. The CDR3 bases are TGTGCCAGCAGTGAATGGGGGCCTAGCTCCGGTGAGCAGTTCTTC.

The genes are TRBV28 and TRBJ2-7; TRBD1 agrees at 8 bases. The junction had 6 bases not matched to a gene; V was cut back by 5 bases and J by 3 bases. CDR1 is MDHEN, CDR2 SYDVKM, per germline. The CDR3 has 14 residues. The CDR3 loop is CASSAGQVDYEQYF. In DNA form, the CDR3 reads TGTGCCAGCAGTGCGGGACAGGTTGACTACGAGCAGTACTTC.

In this sample, this clone turned up a few times. The chain combines TRBV10-3 with TRBJ1-4; D might be TRBD1 (5 bases). The CDR3 spans 11 residues. V lost 10 bases to trimming and J lost 4 bases, with 7 bases between them. Germline CDR1 and CDR2: ENHRY and SYGVKD. The CDR3 DNA is TGTGCCACTCAGGGTAATGAAAAACTGTTTTTT. Translating gives CATQGNEKLFF.

V usage is TRBV28 and J usage is TRBJ1-5; the D gene is possibly TRBD1 (6 bases). The V and J ends lost 6 bases and 2 bases respectively, with 14 bases between them. CDR1 is MDHEN, CDR2 SYDVKM, per germline. CDR3 length equals 15 residues. Here the CDR3 DNA reads TGTGCCAGCAGACTACAGGGATCTGGCAATCAGCCCCAGCATTTT. Translating it yields CASRLQGSGNQPQHF.

J is TRBJ2-4 and V is TRBV6-1; 9 bases match TRBD1. Germline assignment: CDR1 MNHNS and CDR2 SASEGT. V was clipped by 7 bases and J by 7 bases; unmatched bases: 5. The CDR3 length is 13 residues. CDR3 nucleotides: TGTGCCAGCACTAGGACAGGGGAGAACATTCAGTACTTC. This codes for CASTRTGENIQYF.

The chain combines TRBV5-1 with TRBJ2-3; 7 positions agree with TRBD2. The CDR3 consists of 14 residues. Trimming at V came to 5 bases and at J to 6 bases, leaving 9 bases not matched to a gene. The germline V gene has CDR1 SGHRS and CDR2 YFSETQ. The CDR3 protein is CASSIAGIGDTQYF. Here the CDR3 DNA reads TGCGCCAGCAGTATAGCGGGCATTGGGGATACGCAGTATTTT. The whole variable domain, remainder taken from reference TRBV5-1 and TRBJ2-3, is KAGVTQTPRYLIKTRGQQVTLSCSPISGHRSVSWYQQTPGQGLQFLFEYFSETQRNKGNFPGRFSGRQFSNSRSEMNVSTLELGDSALYLCASSIAGIGDTQYFGPGTRLTVL.

V and J are TRBV27 and TRBJ1-2; D is unclear. This CDR3 is built from 14 residues. With 3 bases removed from V and 2 bases from J, the gap between germline ends came to 10 bases. Germline V gives CDR1 MNHEY, CDR2 SMNVEV (reference sequence). The CDR3 protein is CASSFGVSNYGYTF. The DNA for the CDR3 is TGTGCCAGCAGTTTCGGGGTTTCGAACTATGGCTACACCTTC.

For the CDR3, the DNA is TGTGCCAGCAGCTGGACAGGGGGAAACACCATATATTTT. Its translation is CASSWTGGNTIYF. The J gene is TRBJ1-3, the V gene TRBV5-6, with 8 positions matching TRBD1. Germline values: CDR1 SGHDT, CDR2 YYEEEE. J was trimmed by 4 bases and V by 3 bases; bases with no gene match: 0. The CDR3 spans 13 residues.

The chain carries TRBV7-8 and TRBJ2-7, with 8 nucleotides matching TRBD1. After removal of 5 bases from V and 4 bases from J, the junction contained 10 bases not matched to a gene. This CDR3 is 15 amino acids long. Germline CDR1 reads SGHVS; CDR2 reads FQNEAQ. CDR3 DNA sequence: TGTGCCAGCAGCCCATCCGGGACAGGCACTTACGAGCAGTACTTC. Residues: CASSPSGTGTYEQYF.

The J gene is TRBJ2-3, the V gene TRBV7-3; D gene ambiguous. Trimming pared 5 bases from V and 4 bases from J, leaving 10 bases between. CDR1 SGHTA and CDR2 FQGTGA come from the germline V gene. The CDR3 is made up of 13 amino acids. The CDR3 region is CASSPGVSDTQYF. CDR3 coding DNA: TGTGCCAGCAGCCCCGGTGTGTCAGATACGCAGTATTTT.

Here the CDR3 DNA reads TGTGCCAGCAGACCCGGGGGGGCGGCACAGCCCCAGCATTTT. Its protein product is CASRPGGAAQPQHF. The chain employs TRBV6-5 and TRBJ1-5, with a tentative D call TRBD1 (6 bases). There are 14 residues in the CDR3. Germline lookup yields CDR1 MNHEY and CDR2 SVGAGI. V lost 6 bases and J 7 bases, leaving 16 bases between the germline ends.

Of note for this clone: A much more abundant neighbour one base away suggests this may be a read error. This sample includes further DNA sequences coding for the same CDR3. The chain links TRBV28 to TRBJ2-7; 7 bases map to TRBD1. The CDR3 contains 14 residues. Germline lookup yields CDR1 MDHEN and CDR2 SYDVKM. The J segment lost 3 bases and the V segment lost 1 base, leaving 3 bases of the junction unmatched. This chain's CDR3 is CASSLSAGGYEQYF. CDR3 in DNA: TGTGCCAGCAGTTTATCCGCAGGGGGCTACGAGCAGTACTTC.

Judged by abundance, this clone is medium-sized. The chain links TRBV18 to TRBJ1-1, with a tentative D call TRBD1 (5 bases). The V gene lost 4 bases and the J gene lost 0 bases, with 24 bases spanning the gap. This CDR3 comprises 19 residues. The V gene's germline CDR1 is KGHSH and CDR2 LQKENI. The CDR3 nucleotides are TGTGCCAGCTCACACCTTCCCTCGGGACTCCTAGCCATGAACACTGAAGCTTTCTTT. It translates to CASSHLPSGLLAMNTEAFF.

V gene TRBV6-1 combines with J gene TRBJ2-3; D uncertain. The CDR3 is made up of 12 amino acids. Trimming took 6 bases from V and 2 from J, leaving 6 bases between them. Germline assignment: CDR1 MNHNS and CDR2 SASEGT. The CDR3 here is CASSLYTDTQYF. CDR3 in DNA: TGTGCCAGCAGCCTATACACAGATACGCAGTATTTT.